This T cell receptor (beta chain) was retrieved from a study of blood T cell repertoires in COVID-19. Study background: Samples came from the United States, Italy and Spain, spanning acute and convalescent COVID-19. PBMCs, B-cell-depleted T cells, or T cells were the source of the cDNA or gDNA that made up the material.

With 8 bases clipped from V and 3 bases from J, the junction kept 4 bases outside the gene matches. The germline CDR1 and CDR2 sequences are MNHEY and SVGAGI. This CDR3 comprises 14 residues. In the source study's methods: Amplification from reference gene primers served as the basis for estimated nucleated cell counts. TCRdb keeps only in-frame clones here, not all; method: immunoSEQ multiplex PCR. For V, J and clone size, that table is used; D and trimming come from the DNA. Among about 190,000 clones listed, around four fifths were seen once. The sequenced material came from peripheral blood. The sequence came from a woman in her 30s with acute or convalescent COVID-19. The V gene is TRBV6-5, the J gene TRBJ1-6, with TRBD1 matching over 7 bases. The CDR3 loop reads CASHRTGYNSPLHF. In DNA, the CDR3 is TGTGCCAGCCACCGGACAGGCTATAATTCACCCCTCCACTTT.